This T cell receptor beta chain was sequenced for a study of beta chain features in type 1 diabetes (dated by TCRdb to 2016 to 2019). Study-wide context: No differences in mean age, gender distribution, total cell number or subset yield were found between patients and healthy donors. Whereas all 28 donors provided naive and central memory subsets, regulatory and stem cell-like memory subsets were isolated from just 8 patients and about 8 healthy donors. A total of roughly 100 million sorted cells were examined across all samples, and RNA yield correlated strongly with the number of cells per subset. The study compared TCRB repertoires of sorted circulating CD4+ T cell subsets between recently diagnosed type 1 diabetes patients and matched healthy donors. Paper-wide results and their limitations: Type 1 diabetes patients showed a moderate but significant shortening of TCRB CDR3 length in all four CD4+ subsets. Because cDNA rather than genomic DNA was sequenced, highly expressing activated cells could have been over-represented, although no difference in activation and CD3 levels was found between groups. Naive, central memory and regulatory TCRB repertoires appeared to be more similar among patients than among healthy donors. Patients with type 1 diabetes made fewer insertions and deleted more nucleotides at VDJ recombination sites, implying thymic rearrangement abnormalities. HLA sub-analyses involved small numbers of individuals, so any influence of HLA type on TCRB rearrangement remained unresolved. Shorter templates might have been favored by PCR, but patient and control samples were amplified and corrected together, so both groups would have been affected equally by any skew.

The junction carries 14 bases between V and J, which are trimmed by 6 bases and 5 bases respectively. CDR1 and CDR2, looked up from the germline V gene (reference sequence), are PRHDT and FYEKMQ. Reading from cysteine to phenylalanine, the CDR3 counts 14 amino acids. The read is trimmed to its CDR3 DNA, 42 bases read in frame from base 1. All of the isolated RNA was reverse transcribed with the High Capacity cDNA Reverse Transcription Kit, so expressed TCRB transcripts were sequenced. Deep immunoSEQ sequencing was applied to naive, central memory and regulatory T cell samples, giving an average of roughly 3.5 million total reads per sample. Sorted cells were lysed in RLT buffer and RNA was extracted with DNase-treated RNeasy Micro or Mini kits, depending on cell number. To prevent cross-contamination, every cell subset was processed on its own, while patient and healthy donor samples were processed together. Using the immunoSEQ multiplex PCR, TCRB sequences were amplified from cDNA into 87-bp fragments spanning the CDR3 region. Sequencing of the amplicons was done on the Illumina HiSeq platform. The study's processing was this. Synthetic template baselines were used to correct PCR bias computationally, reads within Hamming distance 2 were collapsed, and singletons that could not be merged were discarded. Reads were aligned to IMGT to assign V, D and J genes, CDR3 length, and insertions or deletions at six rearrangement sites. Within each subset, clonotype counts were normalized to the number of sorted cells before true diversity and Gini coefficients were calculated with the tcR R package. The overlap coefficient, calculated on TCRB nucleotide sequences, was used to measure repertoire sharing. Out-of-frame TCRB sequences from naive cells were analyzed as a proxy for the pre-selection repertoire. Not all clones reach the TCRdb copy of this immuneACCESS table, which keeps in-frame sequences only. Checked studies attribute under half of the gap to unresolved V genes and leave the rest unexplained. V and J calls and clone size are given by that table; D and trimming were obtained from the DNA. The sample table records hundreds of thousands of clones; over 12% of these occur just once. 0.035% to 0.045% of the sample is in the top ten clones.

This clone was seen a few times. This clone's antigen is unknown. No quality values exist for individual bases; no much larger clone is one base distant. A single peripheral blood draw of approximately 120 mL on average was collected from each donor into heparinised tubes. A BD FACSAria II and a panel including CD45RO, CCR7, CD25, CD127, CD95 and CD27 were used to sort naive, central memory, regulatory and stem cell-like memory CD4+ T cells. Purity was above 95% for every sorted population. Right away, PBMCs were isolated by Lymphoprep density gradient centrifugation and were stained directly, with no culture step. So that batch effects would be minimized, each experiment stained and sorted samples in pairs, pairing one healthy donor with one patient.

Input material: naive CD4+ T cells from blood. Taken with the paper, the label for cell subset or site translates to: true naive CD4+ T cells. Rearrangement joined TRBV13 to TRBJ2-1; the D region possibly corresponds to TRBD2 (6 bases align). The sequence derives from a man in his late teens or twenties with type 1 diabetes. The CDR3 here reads CASRPGLRNNEQFF. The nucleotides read TGTGCCAGCAGGCCGGGACTTAGAAACAATGAGCAGTTCTTC.